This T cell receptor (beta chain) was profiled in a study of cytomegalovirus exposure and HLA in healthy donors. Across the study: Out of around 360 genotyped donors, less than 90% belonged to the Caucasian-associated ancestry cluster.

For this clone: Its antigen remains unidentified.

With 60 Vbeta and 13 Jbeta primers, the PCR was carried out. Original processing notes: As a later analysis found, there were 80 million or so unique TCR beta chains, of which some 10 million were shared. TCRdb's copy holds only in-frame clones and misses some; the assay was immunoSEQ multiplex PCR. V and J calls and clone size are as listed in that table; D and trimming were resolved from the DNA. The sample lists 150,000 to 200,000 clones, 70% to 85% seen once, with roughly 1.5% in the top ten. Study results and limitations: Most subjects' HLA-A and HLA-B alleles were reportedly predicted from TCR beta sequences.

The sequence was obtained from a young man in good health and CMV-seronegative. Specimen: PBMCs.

CDR3 nucleotide sequence: TGTGCCAGCAGTGGAATTGGTAGCGGCTACTACGAGCAGTACTTC. Translated: CASSGIGSGYYEQYF. V and J are TRBV2 and TRBJ2-5; D perhaps matches TRBD2 (6 bases). The DNA end favors TRBJ2-7, so the J call may be wrong. CDR1 is SNHLY, CDR2 FYNNEI, per germline. The length of the CDR3 is 15 residues.